The 11 T cell receptor beta chains below were found in one sample sequenced in a study of Ad26.COV2.S vaccination and SARS-CoV-2 variants. TCRdb keeps only in-frame clones here, not all; method: immunoSEQ multiplex PCR. The data contain some 420,000 clones, approximately 90% of them singletons. This sample's treatment: about 20 received Ad26.COV2.S at low or high dose, single or two shots; 5 received placebo; per-sample allocation not given. Sampling took place 63 days after the first vaccine or placebo injection. The sample here was peripheral blood, taken in a trial of Ad26.COV2.S vaccine versus placebo. The origin of the receptors is a person aged 18-60 years who received the Ad26.COV2.S COVID-19 vaccine or a placebo.

A word on this clone: Different DNA sequences within this sample yield the same CDR3. The chain links TRBV7-3 to TRBJ1-1, with D unresolved. The CDR3 spans 13 residues. Germline CDR1 and CDR2: SGHTA and FQGTGA. Trimming took off 5 bases at V and 2 bases at J, with 9 bases between the two ends. CDR3 nucleotides: TGTGCCAGCAGCCCGGGAGGAAACACTGAAGCTTTCTTT. Translating it yields CASSPGGNTEAFF. Supplemented by reference TRBV7-3 and TRBJ1-1, the full variable domain reads GAGVSQTPSNKVTEKGKYVELRCDPISGHTALYWYRQSLGQGPEFLIYFQGTGAADDSGLPNDRFFAVRPEGSVSTLKIQRTERGDSAVYLCASSPGGNTEAFFGQGTRLTVV.

This rearrangement joins TRBV7-8 to TRBJ2-1, with 8 bases aligning to TRBD2. This CDR3 is 16 amino acids long. V gave up 7 bases and J gave up 4 bases; unmatched junction bases: 12. CDR1 SGHVS and CDR2 FQNEAQ come from the germline V gene. CDR3 sequence: CASTSHDSGAYNEQFF. The DNA of the CDR3 is TGTGCCAGCACCTCCCACGATAGCGGGGCATACAATGAGCAGTTCTTC.

This chain joins TRBV7-2 and TRBJ2-5; D is unresolved. Germline values: CDR1 SGHTA, CDR2 FQGNSA. The V gene lost 1 base and the J gene lost 6 bases, with 12 bases spanning the gap. CDR3 length equals 14 residues. The CDR3 bases are TGTGCCAGCAGCTTAGGGTTAGGTAGGCAGACCCAGTACTTC. Translation: CASSLGLGRQTQYF.

This chain joins TRBV5-1 and TRBJ2-5; 8 bases align to TRBD1. The CDR3 sequence is 15 residues long. Germline V lookup: CDR1 SGHRS, CDR2 YFSETQ. The V gene end was trimmed by 0 bases and the J gene end by 4 bases; junction bases not matched to a gene: 5. The CDR3 loop is CASSLEGRGRETQYF. In nucleotides, the CDR3 is TGCGCCAGCAGCTTGGAGGGCAGGGGGCGAGAGACCCAGTACTTC.

V is TRBV28 and J is TRBJ2-1, with TRBD1 matching over 7 bases. There are 16 residues in the CDR3. With V trimmed by 3 bases and J by 2 bases, 7 bases remained unmatched. Per germline, CDR1 MDHEN and CDR2 SYDVKM. In nucleotides, the CDR3 is TGTGCCAGCAGTTTTATAGGGGGCAGCGCCTACAATGAGCAGTTCTTC. This sequence encodes CASSFIGGSAYNEQFF.

The table lists this clone with a count of one. This chain connects TRBV29-1 to TRBJ1-1, with D uncertain. This CDR3 is built from 14 residues. The germline V gene has CDR1 SQVTM and CDR2 ANQGSEA. V was cut by 3 bases and J by 0 bases, with 11 bases left in between. The CDR3 DNA follows: TGCAGCGTTGACAGAGATTCAATGAACACTGAAGCTTTCTTT. Protein: CSVDRDSMNTEAFF.

V usage is TRBV29-1 and J usage is TRBJ1-1, with D possibly matching TRBD1 (5 bases). CDR1 and CDR2 from the germline V gene are SQVTM and ANQGSEA. V shed 3 bases and J shed 2 bases, with 16 bases lying between them. The CDR3 sequence is 15 residues long. CDR3: CSVENGWGGNTEAFF. The CDR3 bases are TGCAGCGTTGAGAACGGGTGGGGGGGAAACACTGAAGCTTTCTTT.

The chain combines TRBV7-9 with TRBJ2-5; a weak D match, TRBD2 (5 bases). Germline assignment: CDR1 SEHNR and CDR2 FQNEAQ (reference sequence). V dropped 0 bases and J dropped 5 bases, with 13 bases sitting between them. This CDR3 contains 15 residues. The CDR3, as DNA: TGTGCCAGCAGCTTAGCGCTGGACTCTCTTGAGACCCAGTACTTC. Residues: CASSLALDSLETQYF.

This clone was observed a few times. The chain combines TRBV7-9 with TRBJ2-7, with a weak D call TRBD1 (6 bases). V gave up 5 bases and J gave up 0 bases, with 17 bases separating them. CDR3 length: 16 residues. Germline V gene lookup returns CDR1 SEHNR and CDR2 FQNEAQ (reference sequence). In DNA, the CDR3 is TGTGCCAGCAGCACTGATCAGGGGCTCAGCTCCTACGAGCAGTACTTC. It translates to CASSTDQGLSSYEQYF.

The chain employs TRBV30 and TRBJ2-7, with 7 bases fitting TRBD1. Germline V gives CDR1 GTSNPN, CDR2 SVGIG (reference sequence). The CDR3 has 14 amino acids. After removal of 0 bases from V and 2 bases from J, the junction contained 4 bases not matched to a gene. The CDR3 coding sequence is TGTGCCTGGAGTGTAGACAGGGAAACCTACGAGCAGTACTTC. This translates into CAWSVDRETYEQYF. The full variable domain, its missing parts supplied by reference TRBV30 and TRBJ2-7, is SQTIHQWPATLVQPVGSPLSLECTVEGTSNPNLYWYRQAAGRGLQLLFYSVGIGQISSEVPQNLSASRPQDRQFILSSKKLLLSDSGFYLCAWSVDRETYEQYFGPGTRLTVT.

This rearrangement joins TRBV6-2 or TRBV6-3 to TRBJ2-5, with unresolved D. In germline, CDR1 is MNHEY, CDR2 SVGEGT. The CDR3 is made up of 14 amino acids. Trimming stripped 2 bases from V and 1 base from J, with 8 bases between. The CDR3 reads CASSYGSLQETQYF. CDR3 coding DNA: TGTGCCAGCAGTTACGGAAGTCTCCAAGAGACCCAGTACTTC.